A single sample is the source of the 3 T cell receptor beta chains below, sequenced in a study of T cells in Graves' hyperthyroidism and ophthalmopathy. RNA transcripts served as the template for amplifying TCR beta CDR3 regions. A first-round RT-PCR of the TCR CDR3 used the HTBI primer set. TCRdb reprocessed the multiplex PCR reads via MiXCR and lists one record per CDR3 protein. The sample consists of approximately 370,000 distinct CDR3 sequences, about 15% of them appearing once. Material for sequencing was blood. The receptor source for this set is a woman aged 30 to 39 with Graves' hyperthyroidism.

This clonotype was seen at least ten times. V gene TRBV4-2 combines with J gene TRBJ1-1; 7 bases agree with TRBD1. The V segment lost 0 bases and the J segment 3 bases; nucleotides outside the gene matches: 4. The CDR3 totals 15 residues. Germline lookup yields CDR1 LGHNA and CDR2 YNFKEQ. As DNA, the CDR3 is TGTGCCAGCAGCCAAGAGGAGGGGGCACACACTGAAGCTTTCTTT. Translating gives CASSQEEGAHTEAFF.

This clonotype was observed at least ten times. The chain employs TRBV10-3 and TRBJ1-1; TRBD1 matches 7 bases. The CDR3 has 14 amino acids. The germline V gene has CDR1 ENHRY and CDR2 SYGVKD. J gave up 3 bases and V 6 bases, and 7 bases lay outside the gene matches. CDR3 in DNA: TGTGCCATCAGACTTACAGGGGAGGACACTGAAGCTTTCTTT. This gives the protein CAIRLTGEDTEAFF.

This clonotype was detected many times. CDR3: CASSLPRGQGYEQYF. CDR3 bases: TGTGCCAGCAGCTTACCTAGGGGACAGGGATACGAGCAGTACTTC. This rearrangement joins TRBV28 to TRBJ2-7; 9 nucleotides agree with TRBD1. V shed 6 bases and J 4 bases; nucleotides not matched to a gene: 10. The germline V gene has CDR1 MDHEN and CDR2 SYDVKM. CDR3 length: 15 residues.